The 30 T cell receptor beta chains listed next were all sequenced from one sample in a study of glioma-infiltrating T cells. Using RNA template, CDR3s of TCR alpha and beta were amplified with iRepertoire arm-PCR. Each CDR3 protein gets one entry after TCRdb re-called the multiplex PCR reads with MiXCR. The data hold 160,000 or so distinct CDR3 sequences, with around 40% observed a single time. What was sequenced was glioma tissue, nonneoplastic brain tissue, or PBMCs (not recorded which). The receptors come from a human donor with low-grade glioma or glioblastoma, undergoing nonglioma brain surgery, or in good health (not recorded which).

The genes are TRBV12-5 and TRBJ2-7; 11 bases are shared with TRBD2. Germline V gene sequence: CDR1 LGHNT, CDR2 FRNRAP. The V gene end was trimmed by 6 bases and the J gene end by 9 bases; junction bases not matched to a gene: 7. This CDR3 is built from 13 residues. CDR3 residues: CASGIAGGPWQYF. CDR3 nucleotide sequence: TGTGCTAGTGGGATAGCGGGAGGGCCTTGGCAGTACTTC.

V gene TRBV20-1 combines with J gene TRBJ2-3, with D possibly TRBD1 on 6 matching bases. V dropped 4 bases and J dropped 1 base, with 15 bases sitting between them. The germline gives CDR1 DFQATT, CDR2 SNEGSKA (reference sequence). The CDR3 is made up of 15 amino acids. This CDR3 is CSATRPPGGTDTQYF. CDR3 DNA sequence: TGCAGTGCTACGAGACCCCCAGGGGGCACAGATACGCAGTATTTT.

This chain connects TRBV7-9 to TRBJ2-7, with D possibly matching TRBD1 (5 bases). This CDR3 is built from 15 residues. Deletions cut 5 bases from V and 2 bases from J, with 16 bases between. Germline V gene data show CDR1 as SEHNR and CDR2 as FQNEAQ (reference sequence). As DNA, the CDR3 is TGTGCCAGCAGCAAAACGTGCGACAGTCCCTACGAGCAGTACTTC. It specifies CASSKTCDSPYEQYF.

This clonotype was observed at least ten times. The rearrangement links TRBV6-1 to TRBJ2-7; D gene unclear. The germline V gene encodes CDR1 MNHNS and CDR2 SASEGT. V lost 2 bases to trimming and J lost 0 bases, with 8 bases between them. This CDR3 region has 14 residues. The CDR3 region is CASSEPGRSYEQYF. In DNA form, the CDR3 reads TGTGCCAGCAGTGAACCGGGTCGCTCCTACGAGCAGTACTTC.

The sample holds a few counts of this clonotype. The chain combines TRBV2 with TRBJ2-3; D tentatively reads TRBD1 or TRBD2 (5 bases each). Trimming pared 6 bases from V and 2 bases from J, leaving 18 bases between. The CDR3 spans 16 residues. Germline V gene sequence: CDR1 SNHLY, CDR2 FYNNEI. Here the CDR3 DNA reads TGTGCCAGCAGACGGACTGGCCTACAGGCCACAGATACGCAGTATTTT. Encoded protein: CASRRTGLQATDTQYF.

This clonotype has a count of ten or more. The chain is built from TRBV4-1 and TRBJ1-6; possibly TRBD1 for D (5 bases). Germline loops: CDR1 MGHRA, CDR2 YSYEKL. CDR3 length: 13 residues. Trimming left V 3 bases short and J 13 bases short, with 13 bases between. The CDR3 is CASSHFQGSPLHF. The CDR3 coding sequence is TGCGCCAGCAGCCATTTCCAGGGATCCCCCCTCCACTTT.

This clonotype has ten or more counts. This chain uses TRBV6-1 with TRBJ2-1, with D possibly matching TRBD2 (5 bases). The CDR3 consists of 15 residues. Germline V gene data show CDR1 as MNHNS and CDR2 as SASEGT. V shed 3 bases and J shed 3 bases, with 12 bases lying between them. The CDR3 sequence is CASSEGRTYYNEQFF. In DNA form, the CDR3 reads TGTGCCAGCAGTGAGGGGAGAACCTACTACAATGAGCAGTTCTTC.

This clonotype occurred a few times. The V call is TRBV19, the J call TRBJ1-5, with D perhaps matching TRBD1 (6 bases). The CDR3 runs to 15 residues. The V and J ends lost 7 bases and 2 bases respectively, with 15 bases between them. The germline V gene has CDR1 LNHDA and CDR2 SQIVND (reference sequence). In nucleotides, the CDR3 is TGTGCCAGTAAAGGCGAGAGGGGGGGCAATCAGCCCCAGCATTTT. Encoded protein: CASKGERGGNQPQHF.

The CDR3 bases are TGTGCCAGCAGTCTCCGAAGGGACAGAATCAAAGATACGCAGTATTTT. It specifies CASSLRRDRIKDTQYF. The chain is built from TRBV27 and TRBJ2-3, with 7 bases that match TRBD1. Germline-derived CDR1 and CDR2 are MNHEY and SMNVEV (reference sequence). With V trimmed by 5 bases and J by 5 bases, 13 bases remained unmatched. The length of the CDR3 is 16 residues.

This clonotype was seen at least ten times. The J gene is TRBJ2-5, the V gene TRBV6-1, with 9 bases identical to TRBD1. Germline CDR1 and CDR2: MNHNS and SASEGT. With 6 bases clipped from V and 4 bases from J, the junction kept 6 bases outside the gene matches. The CDR3 is 14 amino acids. The CDR3 is CASRTGGLRETQYF. The CDR3 region has the DNA TGTGCCAGCAGGACAGGGGGTCTAAGAGAGACCCAGTACTTC.

Turning to this clonotype: A read error is possible here, since a much larger clone lies one base away. The J gene is TRBJ1-1, the V gene TRBV5-1, with a tentative D call TRBD1 (5 bases). The CDR3 totals 15 residues. Germline V gene lookup returns CDR1 SGHRS and CDR2 YFSETQ. V gave up 4 bases and J gave up 3 bases, with 16 bases separating them. The CDR3 DNA sequence: TGCGCCAGCAGCAGGGACTCCCTGGGGCACACTGAAGCTTTCTTT. Translated: CASSRDSLGHTEAFF.

The rearrangement links TRBV20-1 to TRBJ2-3; 8 nucleotides match TRBD2. This CDR3 region has 13 residues. The V gene end was trimmed by 6 bases and the J gene end by 8 bases; junction bases not matched to a gene: 10. CDR1 is DFQATT and CDR2 is SNEGSKA in the germline V gene (reference sequence). The CDR3 nucleotides are TGCAGTGCAACGGGACTAGAGGAGGGTACGCAGTATTTT. Encoded protein: CSATGLEEGTQYF.

This chain joins TRBV20-1 and TRBJ2-3; 8 nucleotides align to TRBD2. From germline, CDR1 is DFQATT and CDR2 SNEGSKA (reference sequence). The V gene end was trimmed by 4 bases and the J gene end by 4 bases; junction bases not matched to a gene: 16. The CDR3 consists of 17 residues. CDR3 loop: CSANKAGAIGGADTQYF. The CDR3 nucleotides are TGCAGTGCTAACAAAGCGGGAGCAATCGGTGGGGCAGATACGCAGTATTTT.

The rearrangement joins TRBV2 to TRBJ2-3; TRBD2 aligns across 12 bases. CDR3 length: 16 amino acids. Germline V lookup: CDR1 SNHLY, CDR2 FYNNEI. Trimming cost V 7 bases and J 7 bases; bases outside gene matches: 12. The CDR3 loop reads CASTRLAGVGTHTQYF. CDR3 in DNA: TGTGCCAGCACCCGACTAGCGGGGGTGGGCACGCATACGCAGTATTTT.

V gene TRBV5-4 combines with J gene TRBJ2-3; the D gene is possibly TRBD1 (6 bases). The CDR3 sequence is 15 residues long. Germline V gene data show CDR1 as SGHNT and CDR2 as YYREEE (reference sequence). Trimming stripped 9 bases from V and 5 bases from J, with 22 bases between. The DNA of the CDR3 is TGTGCCACCCAAGCAGGGGCAGGCAAGAGAGATACGCAGTATTTT. Protein sequence: CATQAGAGKRDTQYF.

In the case of this clonotype: A read error may explain this, as a much larger clone is one base away. This chain uses TRBV2 with TRBJ1-1; the D gene is possibly TRBD1 (5 bases). V lost 10 bases and J 2 bases, leaving 14 bases between the germline ends. This CDR3 is built from 13 residues. From germline, CDR1 is SNHLY and CDR2 FYNNEI. For the CDR3, the DNA is TGTGCCATCTCAGGGTTCGGCAACACTGAAGCTTTCTTT. Its protein product is CAISGFGNTEAFF.

This clonotype was counted many times. The chain joins TRBV20-1 to TRBJ1-5; the match to TRBD1 covers 8 bases. This CDR3 comprises 15 residues. Germline V lookup: CDR1 DFQATT, CDR2 SNEGSKA (reference sequence). J lost 7 bases, V lost 5 bases, and 13 bases had no gene match. The CDR3 nucleotides are TGCAGTGCTCCCGGGACAGGTTGGGCGAGCCAGCCCCAGCATTTT. Protein sequence: CSAPGTGWASQPQHF.

This clonotype was recorded many times. V and J are TRBV3-1 and TRBJ2-1; D might be TRBD2 (6 bases). The germline V gene has CDR1 LGHDT and CDR2 YNNKEL (reference sequence). Trimming cost V 3 bases and J 10 bases, with 13 bases left between them. This CDR3 has 13 residues. The CDR3 region has the DNA TGTGCCAGCAGCCAGGGGGGTGGGCGAGAGCAGTTCTTC. This encodes CASSQGGGREQFF.

The chain carries TRBV14 and TRBJ1-3, with D unclear. V shed 5 bases and J shed 0 bases, with 14 bases lying between them. The CDR3 loop spans 16 amino acids. Per germline, CDR1 SGHDN and CDR2 FVKESK. CDR3 amino acids: CASSTPLDYSGNTIYF. Here the CDR3 DNA reads TGTGCCAGCAGCACGCCTCTGGACTACTCTGGAAACACCATATATTTT.

Details on this clonotype: A much more abundant neighbour one base away suggests this may be a read error. The rearrangement joins TRBV2 to TRBJ2-1; TRBD2 agrees at 9 bases. V shed 10 bases and J 3 bases; nucleotides not matched to a gene: 10. The V gene's germline CDR1 is SNHLY and CDR2 FYNNEI. The CDR3 is 15 amino acids. In DNA, the CDR3 is TGTGCCACCTCTCCCTGGACTAGCGACTACAATGAGCAGTTCTTC. Translating it yields CATSPWTSDYNEQFF.

This clonotype was observed a few times. The CDR3 loop reads CASSETRNEQFF. The DNA for the CDR3 is TGCGCCAGCAGCGAAACTAGGAATGAGCAGTTCTTC. This chain links TRBV5-1 with TRBJ2-1; D is possibly TRBD2 (5 bases). Trimming removed 4 bases at V and 7 bases at J, with 9 bases between. Germline assignment: CDR1 SGHRS and CDR2 YFSETQ. This CDR3 spans 12 amino acids.

At least ten counts were recorded for this clonotype. The chain employs TRBV28 and TRBJ2-7; D not resolved. The CDR3 covers 17 residues. V was shortened by 3 bases and J by 0 bases, with 18 bases between the two germline ends. In germline, CDR1 is MDHEN, CDR2 SYDVKM. CDR3 sequence: CASSFPQAGQTSYEQYF. The CDR3 bases are TGTGCCAGCAGTTTTCCCCAGGCAGGCCAAACCTCCTACGAGCAGTACTTC.

This clonotype was picked up a small number of times. This chain connects TRBV3-1 to TRBJ2-7; D gene uncertain. Deletions cut 1 base from V and 7 bases from J, with 5 bases between. This CDR3 has 11 residues. The germline gives CDR1 LGHDT, CDR2 YNNKEL (reference sequence). The CDR3 reads CASSQVEEQYF. For the CDR3, the DNA is TGTGCCAGCAGCCAAGTGGAGGAGCAGTACTTC.

The chain links TRBV29-1 to TRBJ2-5; no definite D call. V lost 0 bases and J 0 bases, leaving 8 bases between the germline ends. The CDR3 runs 14 residues. The germline gives CDR1 SQVTM, CDR2 ANQGSEA. Here the CDR3 DNA reads TGCAGCGTTGAAGATGCCGGGCACCAAGAGACCCAGTACTTC. Translation gives CSVEDAGHQETQYF.

The J gene is TRBJ2-1, the V gene TRBV29-1, with D perhaps TRBD2 (6 bases). CDR1 SQVTM and CDR2 ANQGSEA come from the germline V gene. This CDR3 has 14 amino acids. The germline V and J ends were trimmed by 4 bases and 7 bases, with 17 bases remaining between them. CDR3 region: CSVALASETNEQFF. CDR3 coding DNA: TGCAGCGTTGCACTAGCCTCGGAGACGAATGAGCAGTTCTTC.

This clonotype was recorded a few times. The gene calls are TRBV12-3 or TRBV12-4 and TRBJ1-1; no clear D. This CDR3 has 13 residues. V was clipped by 3 bases and J by 6 bases, with 11 bases between them. CDR3 bases: TGTGCCAGCAGTTTCGGGGTCCGAGCTGAAGCTTTCTTT. Encoded protein: CASSFGVRAEAFF.

The gene calls are TRBV2 and TRBJ2-7; 13 nucleotides match TRBD2. V dropped 6 bases and J dropped 4; count of bases not matched to a gene: 3. From germline, CDR1 is SNHLY and CDR2 FYNNEI. The CDR3 covers 14 residues. DNA for the CDR3: TGTGCCAGCAGATCGACTAGCGGGAGGTACGAGCAGTACTTC. It translates to CASRSTSGRYEQYF.

This clonotype has a count of ten or more. V is TRBV6-1 and J is TRBJ2-5; tentatively, D is TRBD1 or TRBD2 (5 bases each). The CDR3 is made up of 15 amino acids. With 5 bases removed from V and 1 base from J, the gap between germline ends came to 14 bases. CDR1 and CDR2 from the germline V gene are MNHNS and SASEGT. DNA for the CDR3: TGTGCCAGCAGTAACCGTGGGGGTCCCCAAGAGACCCAGTACTTC. Amino acid sequence: CASSNRGGPQETQYF.

This clonotype was counted ten times or more. The gene calls are TRBV20-1 and TRBJ2-3; a weak D match, TRBD2 (6 bases). The CDR3 sequence is 15 residues long. Trimming pared 3 bases from V and 9 bases from J, leaving 22 bases between. Germline lookup yields CDR1 DFQATT and CDR2 SNEGSKA (reference sequence). CDR3: CSASGRQKDPITQYF. Here the CDR3 DNA reads TGCAGTGCTAGCGGGAGACAAAAAGATCCAATAACGCAGTATTTT.

This clonotype came up many times. The chain uses TRBV28 and TRBJ1-5; 7 nucleotides agree with TRBD1. Germline-derived CDR1 and CDR2 are MDHEN and SYDVKM. J lost 4 bases, V lost 7 bases, and 1 base had no gene match. CDR3 size: 12 residues. The CDR3 region is CASKTGNQPQHF. The CDR3 DNA follows: TGTGCCAGCAAGACAGGGAATCAGCCCCAGCATTTT.